Below are 21 T cell receptor beta chains sequenced from a single sample in a study of T cell repertoires in cytomegalovirus infection. From the reads, TCRdb called clonotypes with MiXCR, one entry per CDR3 protein. In the table there are more than 650,000 distinct CDR3 sequences, roughly 36% of which are singletons. The specimen was PBMCs. These receptors all come from a human donor in good health (CMV status not recorded). Some clones in this sample may be carry-over from other donors' samples.

The chain recombines TRBV20-1 with TRBJ2-1; maybe TRBD2 (6 bases). CDR1 DFQATT and CDR2 SNEGSKA come from the germline V gene (reference sequence). This CDR3 contains 13 residues. The V end was cut by 3 bases, the J end by 5 bases, with 11 bases between. The CDR3 DNA reads TGCAGTGCTAGCGGGCGGGGCCACAATGAGCAGTTCTTC. Translated: CSASGRGHNEQFF.

This clonotype has a handful of counts. The J gene is TRBJ1-5, the V gene TRBV12-3 or TRBV12-4; no clear D. The CDR3 is made up of 13 amino acids. The ends were cut back, 3 bases at V and 8 bases at J, with 11 bases in the middle. The CDR3 spells CASSLSGGKPQHF. For the CDR3, the DNA is TGTGCCAGCAGTTTGTCGGGAGGGAAGCCCCAGCATTTT.

This clonotype has more than one count but fewer than ten. This chain connects TRBV27 to TRBJ2-7; D might be TRBD1 or TRBD2, each matching 5 bases. The CDR3 runs 15 residues. The V end lost 4 bases, the J end lost 3 bases, and 16 bases lay between the germline ends. Germline-derived CDR1 and CDR2 are MNHEY and SMNVEV (reference sequence). CDR3 region: CASSSGRPFIYEQYF. CDR3 DNA sequence: TGTGCCAGCAGTTCGGGACGGCCATTTATCTACGAGCAGTACTTC.

The J gene is TRBJ2-2, the V gene TRBV29-1; D remains ambiguous. The V end lost 0 bases, the J end lost 0 bases, and 5 bases lay between the germline ends. The germline CDR1 and CDR2 sequences are SQVTM and ANQGSEA. The CDR3 totals 14 residues. The CDR3 here is CSVEDRPNTGELFF. Here the CDR3 DNA reads TGCAGCGTTGAAGACCGCCCGAACACCGGGGAGCTGTTTTTT.

This sequence joins TRBV6-1 and TRBJ2-7; no clear D. V gave up 0 bases and J gave up 1 base, with 10 bases separating them. The CDR3 loop spans 15 amino acids. CDR1 and CDR2 from the germline V gene are MNHNS and SASEGT. CDR3 in DNA: TGTGCCAGCAGTGAAGCAGGGTGGAGATCCTACGAGCAGTACTTC. Translated, it gives CASSEAGWRSYEQYF.

This clonotype was observed a few times. The chain recombines TRBV4-1 with TRBJ1-2, with a weak D call TRBD1 (5 bases). The germline gives CDR1 MGHRA, CDR2 YSYEKL. The CDR3 totals 14 residues. Trimming stripped 0 bases from V and 8 bases from J, with 13 bases between. This CDR3 is CASSQDGRVEGYTF. The CDR3 DNA reads TGCGCCAGCAGCCAAGATGGCAGGGTGGAGGGCTACACCTTC.

The chain employs TRBV28 and TRBJ2-7; weak D call: TRBD2 (6 bases). Germline lookup yields CDR1 MDHEN and CDR2 SYDVKM. The CDR3 is 14 amino acids. V was pared by 2 bases and J by 4 bases, with 12 bases between. The CDR3 nucleotides read TGTGCCAGCAGTTTACTTGGGGCGGGATACGAGCAGTACTTC. Its translation is CASSLLGAGYEQYF. The whole variable domain, remainder taken from reference TRBV28 and TRBJ2-7, is DVKVTQSSRYLVKRTGEKVFLECVQDMDHENMFWYRQDPGLGLRLIYFSYDVKMKEKGDIPEGYSVSREKKERFSLILESASTNQTSMYLCASSLLGAGYEQYFGPGTRLTVT.

The chain carries TRBV19 and TRBJ1-1; D ambiguous. The CDR3 is made up of 14 amino acids. Per germline, CDR1 LNHDA and CDR2 SQIVND (reference sequence). The germline V and J ends were trimmed by 5 bases and 2 bases, with 12 bases remaining between them. This CDR3 is CASSPLPGNTEAFF. The CDR3 coding sequence is TGTGCCAGTAGTCCCCTCCCGGGTAACACTGAAGCTTTCTTT. Complete variable domain (other parts from reference TRBV19 and TRBJ1-1): DGGITQSPKYLFRKEGQNVTLSCEQNLNHDAMYWYRQDPGQGLRLIYYSQIVNDFQKGDIAEGYSVSREKKESFPLTVTSAQKNPTAFYLCASSPLPGNTEAFFGQGTRLTVV.

This clonotype appeared many times. The chain combines TRBV28 with TRBJ1-5; 7 bases agree with TRBD1. CDR1 is MDHEN, CDR2 SYDVKM, per germline. This CDR3 comprises 16 residues. With V trimmed by 3 bases and J by 7 bases, 12 bases remained unmatched. This chain's CDR3 is CASSFLRQGTGQPQHF. The CDR3, as DNA: TGTGCCAGCAGTTTCCTGAGACAGGGTACAGGACAGCCCCAGCATTTT. Full variable domain (remainder filled in from reference TRBV28 and TRBJ1-5): DVKVTQSSRYLVKRTGEKVFLECVQDMDHENMFWYRQDPGLGLRLIYFSYDVKMKEKGDIPEGYSVSREKKERFSLILESASTNQTSMYLCASSFLRQGTGQPQHFGDGTRLSIL.

Only a few counts were recorded for this clonotype. The gene calls are TRBV20-1 and TRBJ1-4, with 7 bases that match TRBD1. Germline CDR1 and CDR2: DFQATT and SNEGSKA (reference sequence). This CDR3 has 15 amino acids. The trim removed 2 bases at V and 13 bases at J, leaving 16 bases unmatched. CDR3 amino acids: CSARPQRLTGALLFF. CDR3 in DNA: TGCAGTGCTAGACCTCAACGACTTACAGGGGCTTTACTGTTTTTT.

The chain has TRBV11-2 and TRBJ2-4, with D perhaps assigned TRBD1 or TRBD2 (5 bases each). CDR3 length equals 15 residues. Trimming removed 1 base from V and 1 base from J, with 8 bases in between. Germline assignment: CDR1 SGHAT and CDR2 FQNNGV. In DNA, the CDR3 is TGTGCCAGCAGCTTAGGGTGGGGGGCCAAAAACATTCAGTACTTC. Protein product: CASSLGWGAKNIQYF.

This chain links TRBV28 with TRBJ1-1; 8 nucleotides line up with TRBD1. The CDR3 spans 15 residues. Germline trimming cut 6 bases from V and 1 base from J; bases unmatched to any gene: 7. Germline V gene lookup returns CDR1 MDHEN and CDR2 SYDVKM. CDR3 bases: TGTGCCAGCAGGGCCTGGACAGGGCAGAACACTGAAGCTTTCTTT. This encodes CASRAWTGQNTEAFF. Filled out from reference TRBV28 and TRBJ1-1, the complete variable domain reads DVKVTQSSRYLVKRTGEKVFLECVQDMDHENMFWYRQDPGLGLRLIYFSYDVKMKEKGDIPEGYSVSREKKERFSLILESASTNQTSMYLCASRAWTGQNTEAFFGQGTRLTVV.

This clonotype has more than one count but fewer than ten. V is TRBV19 and J is TRBJ1-1; a weak D match, TRBD1 (5 bases). Per the germline V gene, CDR1 is LNHDA and CDR2 is SQIVND (reference sequence). The CDR3 is made up of 14 amino acids. V was shortened by 8 bases and J by 1 base, with 14 bases between the two germline ends. The CDR3 sequence is CASAVGVGNTEAFF. As DNA, the CDR3 is TGTGCCAGTGCCGTGGGGGTGGGGAACACTGAAGCTTTCTTT.

The J gene is TRBJ1-1, the V gene TRBV28; D is unresolved. The CDR3 loop spans 13 amino acids. Germline V gene data show CDR1 as MDHEN and CDR2 as SYDVKM. The germline V and J ends were trimmed by 8 bases and 10 bases, with 20 bases remaining between them. CDR3 amino acids: CASGDIRAKGAFF. CDR3 DNA sequence: TGTGCCAGCGGCGATATCCGGGCCAAAGGAGCTTTCTTT.

CDR3 nucleotide sequence: TGCAGTGCTGATGGAGGGCCGAGTAATGAGCAGTTCTTC. Translated, it gives CSADGGPSNEQFF. The gene calls are TRBV20-1 and TRBJ2-1, with a possible D match to TRBD2 (6 bases). Trimming stripped 5 bases from V and 7 bases from J, with 15 bases between. The CDR3 contains 13 residues. Germline V gene data show CDR1 as DFQATT and CDR2 as SNEGSKA (reference sequence).

J is TRBJ2-7 and V is TRBV7-6; tentatively, D is TRBD2 (6 bases). The CDR3 consists of 14 residues. Germline values: CDR1 SGHVS, CDR2 FNYEAQ. V was pared by 2 bases and J by 4 bases, with 12 bases between. The CDR3 here is CASSLTGVLYEQYF. DNA of the CDR3: TGTGCCAGCAGCTTAACGGGGGTATTGTACGAGCAGTACTTC.

The chain recombines TRBV19 with TRBJ1-4, with TRBD1 matching 7 bases. The CDR3 is 15 residues long. Germline CDR1 reads LNHDA; CDR2 reads SQIVND (reference sequence). V lost 6 bases, J lost 10 bases, and 14 bases stayed unmatched. CDR3 coding DNA: TGTGCCAGTAGGACGCTGGACAGGCAGTTTGGAAAACTGTTTTTT. Its translation is CASRTLDRQFGKLFF. Using reference TRBV19 and TRBJ1-4 for the parts outside the CDR3, the full variable domain is DGGITQSPKYLFRKEGQNVTLSCEQNLNHDAMYWYRQDPGQGLRLIYYSQIVNDFQKGDIAEGYSVSREKKESFPLTVTSAQKNPTAFYLCASRTLDRQFGKLFFGSGTQLSVL.

J is TRBJ1-6 and V is TRBV5-1; TRBD1 is a possible D gene (5 bases). The CDR3 covers 16 residues. Germline V gives CDR1 SGHRS, CDR2 YFSETQ. The ends were cut back, 0 bases at V and 4 bases at J, with 11 bases in the middle. The DNA for the CDR3 is TGCGCCAGCAGCTTGGAGGGGCCGGCTTATAATTCACCCCTCCACTTT. It translates to CASSLEGPAYNSPLHF.

This clonotype was picked up a small number of times. The chain combines TRBV12-3 or TRBV12-4 with TRBJ2-7; TRBD1 might be the D (6 bases). This CDR3 has 11 amino acids. Between the trimmed V and J ends, which lost 8 bases and 3 bases, there was a span of 8 bases. CDR3 bases: TGTGCCAGCGGGACAATCTACGAGCAGTACTTC. This encodes CASGTIYEQYF.

V is TRBV6-5 and J is TRBJ2-6; 10 bases map to TRBD2. The V and J ends lost 7 bases and 4 bases, in that order; junction bases with no gene match: 10. In germline, CDR1 is MNHEY, CDR2 SVGAGI. The CDR3 runs 17 residues. CDR3 sequence: CASMSGGAYSGANVLTF. CDR3 coding DNA: TGTGCCAGCATGAGCGGGGGGGCATATTCAGGGGCCAACGTCCTGACTTTC.

A word on this clonotype: The final CDR3 position lacks the conserved phenylalanine or tryptophan, pointing to a likely read error. The rearrangement links TRBV4-3 to TRBJ2-1; the match to TRBD2 covers 13 bases. Germline CDR1 LGHNA, CDR2 YSLEER. The CDR3 is 18 amino acids. This CDR3 reads CASSQHRLAGGTYTEQFC. The CDR3 nucleotides are TGCGCCAGCAGCCAACATCGACTAGCGGGGGGAACCTACACTGAGCAGTTCTGC.